The 19 T cell receptor beta chains below come from one sample, sequenced in a study of cytomegalovirus exposure and HLA in healthy donors. Researchers ran the PCR with 60 Vbeta and 13 Jbeta primers. Only in-frame clones appear in the TCRdb table, and some are missing; sequencing was by immunoSEQ multiplex PCR. Of some 130,000 clones in the sample, approximately 60% were seen once. Input material: PBMCs. These receptors originate from a human donor in good health.

As for this clone: Within the sample, other DNA sequences also encode this same CDR3. The J gene is TRBJ2-5, the V gene TRBV7-9; tentatively, D is TRBD2 (6 bases). The CDR3 loop spans 13 amino acids. Germline V CDR1 and CDR2: SEHNR, FQNEAQ (reference sequence). V gave up 0 bases and J gave up 4 bases, with 6 bases separating them. In nucleotides, the CDR3 is TGTGCCAGCAGCTTAGCGGGAGGAGAGACCCAGTACTTC. Translation gives CASSLAGGETQYF. The full variable domain, in which reference TRBV7-9 and TRBJ2-5 provide the parts outside the CDR3, is DTGVSQNPRHKITKRGQNVTFRCDPISEHNRLYWYRQTLGQGPEFLTYFQNEAQLEKSRLLSDRFSAERPKGSFSTLEIQRTEQGDSAMYLCASSLAGGETQYFGPGTRLLVL.

This clone was seen just once. The rearrangement uses TRBV11-2 and TRBJ2-7, with D unresolved. V was shortened by 5 bases and J by 3 bases, with 5 bases between the two germline ends. From germline, CDR1 is SGHAT and CDR2 FQNNGV. CDR3 length: 11 amino acids. The CDR3 region is CASSISYEQYF. The CDR3, as DNA: TGTGCCAGCAGCATTAGCTACGAGCAGTACTTC.

The V call is TRBV4-1, the J call TRBJ1-5; D remains unclear. The CDR3 is 14 amino acids. Germline V gene sequence: CDR1 MGHRA, CDR2 YSYEKL. V gave up 0 bases and J gave up 9 bases, with 12 bases separating them. In nucleotides, the CDR3 is TGCGCCAGCAGCCAAGACAACCTACGGGGGCCCCAGCATTTT. It yields the protein CASSQDNLRGPQHF.

The V and J genes are TRBV9 and TRBJ2-3, with 7 bases matching TRBD2. This CDR3 spans 15 amino acids. Looked up from germline, CDR1 is SGDLS and CDR2 is YYNGEE. V was clipped by 4 bases and J by 3 bases; unmatched bases: 8. In DNA, the CDR3 is TGTGCCAGCAGCTCAGCGGAGGGAGGGACAGATACGCAGTATTTT. Encoded protein: CASSSAEGGTDTQYF.

The sample holds a few counts of this clone. The chain links TRBV11-2 to TRBJ1-4; TRBD1 matches at 8 bases. The CDR3 has 15 amino acids. V trimming: 5 bases; J trimming: 3 bases; junction bases outside the gene matches: 5. CDR1 is SGHAT, CDR2 FQNNGV, per germline. DNA for the CDR3: TGTGCCAGCAGCGACAGGGGTTGGGCTAATGAAAAACTGTTTTTT. This codes for CASSDRGWANEKLFF.

This chain links TRBV18 with TRBJ1-5, with TRBD1 matching 7 bases. This CDR3 region has 16 residues. V lost 2 bases to trimming and J lost 1 base; unmatched junction nucleotides: 5. The germline gives CDR1 KGHSH, CDR2 LQKENI. The CDR3 sequence: CASSPNTGVSNQPQHF. CDR3 coding DNA: TGTGCCAGCTCACCAAATACAGGGGTGAGCAATCAGCCCCAGCATTTT.

The CDR3 DNA reads as TGTGCCACCCCCAGCGGAGGGTCCGTAGCGGGAGCCTACAATGAGCAGTTCTTC. Its protein is CATPSGGSVAGAYNEQFF. The chain is built from TRBV2 and TRBJ2-1; 9 nucleotides agree with TRBD2. Germline V gene lookup returns CDR1 SNHLY and CDR2 FYNNEI. The CDR3 contains 18 residues. The J segment lost 2 bases and the V segment lost 10 bases, leaving 18 bases of the junction unmatched.

This chain uses TRBV28 with TRBJ2-7; 11 positions agree with TRBD2. J was trimmed by 2 bases and V by 5 bases; bases with no gene match: 8. Germline assignment: CDR1 MDHEN and CDR2 SYDVKM. CDR3 length: 16 residues. CDR3 residues: CASSPLGTSGAYEQYF. CDR3 in DNA: TGTGCCAGCAGTCCCCTTGGGACTAGCGGAGCCTACGAGCAGTACTTC. The full variable domain, with the rest looked up from reference TRBV28 and TRBJ2-7, is DVKVTQSSRYLVKRTGEKVFLECVQDMDHENMFWYRQDPGLGLRLIYFSYDVKMKEKGDIPEGYSVSREKKERFSLILESASTNQTSMYLCASSPLGTSGAYEQYFGPGTRLTVT.

This clone appeared once. This chain links TRBV29-1 with TRBJ2-1; TRBD2 agrees at 11 bases. V trimming: 4 bases; J trimming: 4 bases; junction bases outside the gene matches: 3. Germline CDR1 reads SQVTM; CDR2 reads ANQGSEA. This CDR3 has 14 amino acids. The CDR3 DNA sequence: TGCAGCGTTGGGGGACTAGCGGCTTACAATGAGCAGTTCTTC. Protein product: CSVGGLAAYNEQFF.

This clone was picked up a small number of times. This chain links TRBV7-2 with TRBJ1-2, with TRBD1 identical over 8 bases. CDR3 size: 13 residues. Per the germline V gene, CDR1 is SGHTA and CDR2 is FQGNSA. J lost 8 bases, V lost 2 bases, and 4 bases had no gene match. CDR3 region: CASSLQGAQGYTF. The CDR3 nucleotides are TGTGCCAGCAGCTTACAGGGGGCGCAAGGCTACACCTTC.

There are a few counts of this clone. The chain joins TRBV4-1 to TRBJ2-1; 15 nucleotides line up with TRBD2. Per germline, CDR1 MGHRA and CDR2 YSYEKL. The CDR3 is 19 residues long. Trimming at V came to 0 bases and at J to 7 bases, leaving 10 bases not matched to a gene. CDR3 in DNA: TGCGCCAGCAGCCAAGAAAGATCCGGGACTAGCGGGAGGTTGAATGAGCAGTTCTTC. Encoded protein: CASSQERSGTSGRLNEQFF.

The chain is built from TRBV5-8 and TRBJ2-5; 10 bases are shared with TRBD2. V lost 7 bases to trimming and J lost 5 bases; unmatched junction nucleotides: 14. This CDR3 contains 16 residues. Germline V gene sequence: CDR1 SGHTS, CDR2 YDEGEE. The CDR3, as DNA: TGTGCCAGCTTGGGGTTCGTACTAGCGGGAAGGGAGACCCAGTACTTC. It encodes CASLGFVLAGRETQYF.

The gene calls are TRBV19 and TRBJ2-2, with D tentatively TRBD1 (6 bases). Looked up from germline, CDR1 is LNHDA and CDR2 is SQIVND (reference sequence). CDR3 length: 14 residues. The V end was cut by 7 bases, the J end by 2 bases, with 11 bases between. CDR3 sequence (DNA): TGTGCCAGTATGACAGGCCTCAACACCGGGGAGCTGTTTTTT. This codes for CASMTGLNTGELFF.

This clone came up once. The genes are TRBV27 and TRBJ2-1; the match to TRBD1 covers 8 bases. Germline-derived CDR1 and CDR2 are MNHEY and SMNVEV (reference sequence). CDR3 size: 15 residues. V shed 5 bases and J 5 bases; nucleotides not matched to a gene: 8. The CDR3 DNA reads TGTGCCAGCAGTCGACCGGGACAGGCCCACAATGAGCAGTTCTTC. Its translation: CASSRPGQAHNEQFF.

The chain links TRBV6-1 to TRBJ2-7, with D tentatively TRBD2 (6 bases). In germline, CDR1 is MNHNS, CDR2 SASEGT. This CDR3 is 15 amino acids long. V was pared by 7 bases and J by 4 bases, with 20 bases between. The CDR3 loop reads CASIRTDMGGYEQYF. The CDR3 nucleotides are TGTGCCAGCATCAGAACGGACATGGGGGGTTACGAGCAGTACTTC.

This chain joins TRBV29-1 and TRBJ2-6, with 7 bases matching TRBD1. Germline lookup yields CDR1 SQVTM and CDR2 ANQGSEA. V shed 5 bases, J shed 2 bases, and the junction held 9 bases outside the gene matches. The CDR3 runs to 16 residues. As DNA, the CDR3 is TGCAGCGTTACCGGGACAGAGAATGCTGGGGCCAACGTCCTGACTTTC. Translating it yields CSVTGTENAGANVLTF. The full variable domain, in which reference TRBV29-1 and TRBJ2-6 provide the parts outside the CDR3, is SAVISQKPSRDICQRGTSLTIQCQVDSQVTMMFWYRQQPGQSLTLIATANQGSEATYESGFVIDKFPISRPNLTFSTLTVSNMSPEDSSIYLCSVTGTENAGANVLTFGAGSRLTVL.

This chain joins TRBV27 and TRBJ1-1; D is unclear. Germline V gene sequence: CDR1 MNHEY, CDR2 SMNVEV (reference sequence). The CDR3 runs 14 residues. V lost 3 bases and J 6 bases, leaving 14 bases between the germline ends. In nucleotides, the CDR3 is TGTGCCAGCAGTTTTTCACGCGGCAGTCCTGAAGCTTTCTTT. This encodes CASSFSRGSPEAFF.

This chain uses TRBV5-1 with TRBJ1-1, with D hard to call. There are 14 residues in the CDR3. Germline V gene sequence: CDR1 SGHRS, CDR2 YFSETQ. Between the trimmed V and J ends, which lost 1 base and 7 bases, there was a span of 14 bases. CDR3 in DNA: TGCGCCAGCAGCTTGTCCAGTGGCGGATTTGAAGCTTTCTTT. Amino acid sequence: CASSLSSGGFEAFF.

This chain uses TRBV19 with TRBJ2-2; D not resolved. The CDR3 is 18 residues long. Between the trimmed V and J ends, which lost 0 bases and 0 bases, there was a span of 14 bases. CDR1 is LNHDA and CDR2 is SQIVND in the germline V gene (reference sequence). The CDR3 sequence: CASSIDAVYPSNTGELFF. The CDR3 region has the DNA TGTGCCAGTAGTATAGATGCTGTCTACCCTTCGAACACCGGGGAGCTGTTTTTT.